Below are 18 T cell receptor beta chains sequenced from a single sample in a study of CXCR3-negative and CXCR3-positive naive CD8 T cells. Study-level points and caveats: A higher hydrophobicity marked the TRB CDR3s of CXCR3-positive naive cells versus CXCR3-negative naive cells.

These TCRs are of unknown antigen specificity. UMI-labeled 5' RACE TRB cDNA libraries were prepared from the cells. From its re-call of the 5' RACE reads, TCRdb lists each CDR3 protein once, without DNA. This sample's table reports about 50,000 distinct CDR3 sequences. Material for sequencing was naive CXCR3+ CD8+ T cells from blood. The subset here: CD45RO-CCR7+CD27+CD95- naive CD8+ T cells expressing CXCR3 (TNR3+). These receptors were taken from a human donor in good health. Some clones in this sample may be carry-over from other donors' samples.

The V gene is TRBV6-2 or TRBV6-3, the J gene TRBJ2-1. This CDR3 region has 15 residues. Per the germline V gene, CDR1 is MNHEY and CDR2 is SVGEGT. The CDR3 region is CASSYSGGTYNEQFF.

This chain uses TRBV6-6 with TRBJ1-4; TCRdb reports TRBD1, a call that lacks DNA to check it against. Germline V lookup: CDR1 MNHNY, CDR2 SVGAGI (reference sequence). This CDR3 comprises 14 residues. The CDR3 reads CASSYDRSNEKLFF.

The rearrangement joins TRBV2 to TRBJ2-3; the D call of TRBD2 rests on TCRdb alone, since no DNA is present to check it. The CDR3 has 12 amino acids. Germline V lookup: CDR1 SNHLY, CDR2 FYNNEI. The CDR3 loop reads CATDMGGDTQYF.

The CDR3 loop is CASSLRSRLSPDTQYF. The chain employs TRBV7-2 and TRBJ2-3; TCRdb lists TRBD1, though no DNA is available to test this call. The CDR3 runs to 16 residues. Germline assignment: CDR1 SGHTA and CDR2 FQGNSA.

The chain couples TRBV14 to TRBJ2-1. The germline gives CDR1 SGHDN, CDR2 FVKESK. The CDR3 has 12 amino acids. CDR3 protein: CASSPYYNEQFF.

This chain uses TRBV28 with TRBJ2-7; TCRdb's D call of TRBD1 is untestable without DNA. Germline V gene sequence: CDR1 MDHEN, CDR2 SYDVKM. The CDR3 runs to 15 residues. The CDR3 sequence: CASSFAGQGPYEQYF.

The rearrangement links TRBV29-1 to TRBJ1-2; there is no DNA to check the TCRdb D call of TRBD1. CDR3 length: 12 residues. The germline V gene encodes CDR1 SQVTM and CDR2 ANQGSEA. The CDR3 protein is CSVKRAGEGYTF.

The chain has TRBV5-1 and TRBJ2-1. The CDR3 consists of 15 residues. Germline V gene data show CDR1 as SGHRS and CDR2 as YFSETQ. This CDR3 reads CASSLGSPSIGEQFF.

CDR3 protein: CASSTRALPPNTGELFF. This chain links TRBV11-2 with TRBJ2-2; TCRdb outputs TRBD2, but without DNA this stays unchecked. CDR1 and CDR2 from the germline V gene are SGHAT and FQNNGV. The CDR3 is 17 amino acids.

The V gene is TRBV7-2, the J gene TRBJ1-5. The length of the CDR3 is 14 residues. Germline-derived CDR1 and CDR2 are SGHTA and FQGNSA. The CDR3 protein is CASSLMDSNQPQHF.

This chain links TRBV5-1 with TRBJ2-4; no DNA is available, so the TRBD1 call from TCRdb remains unchecked. In germline, CDR1 is SGHRS, CDR2 YFSETQ. The CDR3 is 16 amino acids. CDR3 loop: CASSLTGRGVRDIQYF.

The chain uses TRBV20-1 and TRBJ1-1; as DNA is missing, the TRBD1 call by TCRdb cannot be tested. The CDR3 has 13 amino acids. Germline values: CDR1 DFQATT, CDR2 SNEGSKA (reference sequence). Here the CDR3 reads CSATHPLNTEAFF.

The J gene is TRBJ1-4, the V gene TRBV4-2; TCRdb designates TRBD1, a call that cannot be tested without DNA. The CDR3 spans 16 residues. Looked up from germline, CDR1 is LGHNA and CDR2 is YNFKEQ. The chain's CDR3 is CASSQEGGQGHEKLFF.

The genes are TRBV20-1 and TRBJ2-7; TCRdb indicates TRBD2, and absent DNA this call remains unverified. The CDR3 runs to 15 residues. Germline V gene lookup returns CDR1 DFQATT and CDR2 SNEGSKA (reference sequence). CDR3 sequence reads: CSALGWDFPSYEQYF.

The chain combines TRBV27 with TRBJ1-1. Germline CDR1 MNHEY, CDR2 SMNVEV (reference sequence). The length of the CDR3 is 15 residues. The CDR3 region is CASSAEEGEVNEAFF.

The chain is built from TRBV7-9 and TRBJ2-7; TCRdb indicates TRBD1, and absent DNA this call remains unverified. This CDR3 comprises 16 residues. Germline lookup yields CDR1 SEHNR and CDR2 FQNEAQ (reference sequence). CDR3 sequence: CASSSNFGTGLYEQYF.

J is TRBJ1-1 and V is TRBV29-1; without DNA, the TCRdb call of TRBD1 cannot be checked. The CDR3 loop spans 12 amino acids. Germline V gene sequence: CDR1 SQVTM, CDR2 ANQGSEA. CDR3 residues: CSVEVPPGDAFF.

The chain is built from TRBV7-2 and TRBJ1-4; the TCRdb call, TRBD1, lacks DNA for checking. This CDR3 region has 16 residues. In germline, CDR1 is SGHTA, CDR2 FQGNSA. The CDR3 protein is CASSLEAGFRNEKLFF.